This T cell receptor beta chain was documented in a study of CD8+ T cells in alopecia areata. The study, taken as a whole, reports: Across lesional scalp, and particularly alopecia totalis/universalis, clonality surpassed that of normal scalp.

Treatment: oral pan-JAK inhibitor, 5-10 mg twice daily. About this clone itself: Its matching antigen is unknown.

In each case, RNA was isolated and then reverse transcribed into cDNA as the sequencing template. The repertoire was sequenced with immunoSEQ multiplex PCR; TCRdb's copy has only in-frame clones and lacks some. The top ten hold over 1% of the sample, which has hundreds of thousands of clones, roughly 66% seen once. CDR3 length equals 11 residues. V gave up 6 bases and J gave up 9 bases; unmatched junction bases: 7. CDR1 SQVTM and CDR2 ANQGSEA come from the germline V gene. Sequenced material: CD4+ T cells sorted from blood, taken at week 44, from a patient treated with tofacitinib. This rearrangement joins TRBV29-1 to TRBJ1-1; 7 bases line up with TRBD1. This clonotype was obtained from a human donor with alopecia areata. CDR3 DNA sequence: TGCAGCGTCCGGGACAGTAGCCAAGCTTTCTTT. It is translated as CSVRDSSQAFF.